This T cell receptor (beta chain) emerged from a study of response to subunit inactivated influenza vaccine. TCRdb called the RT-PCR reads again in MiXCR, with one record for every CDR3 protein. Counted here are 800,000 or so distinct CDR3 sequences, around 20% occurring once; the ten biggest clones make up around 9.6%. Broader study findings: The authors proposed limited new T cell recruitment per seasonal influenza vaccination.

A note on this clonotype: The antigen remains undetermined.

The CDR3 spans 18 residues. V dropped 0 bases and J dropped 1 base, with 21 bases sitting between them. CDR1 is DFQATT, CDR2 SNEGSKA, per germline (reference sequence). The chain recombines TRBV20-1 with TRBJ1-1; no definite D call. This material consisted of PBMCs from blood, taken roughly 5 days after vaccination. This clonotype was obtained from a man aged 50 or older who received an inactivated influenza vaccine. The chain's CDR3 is CSARDRVGRSSSNTEAFF. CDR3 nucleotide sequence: TGCAGTGCTAGAGATCGCGTAGGTAGAAGCTCGTCGAACACTGAAGCTTTCTTT.